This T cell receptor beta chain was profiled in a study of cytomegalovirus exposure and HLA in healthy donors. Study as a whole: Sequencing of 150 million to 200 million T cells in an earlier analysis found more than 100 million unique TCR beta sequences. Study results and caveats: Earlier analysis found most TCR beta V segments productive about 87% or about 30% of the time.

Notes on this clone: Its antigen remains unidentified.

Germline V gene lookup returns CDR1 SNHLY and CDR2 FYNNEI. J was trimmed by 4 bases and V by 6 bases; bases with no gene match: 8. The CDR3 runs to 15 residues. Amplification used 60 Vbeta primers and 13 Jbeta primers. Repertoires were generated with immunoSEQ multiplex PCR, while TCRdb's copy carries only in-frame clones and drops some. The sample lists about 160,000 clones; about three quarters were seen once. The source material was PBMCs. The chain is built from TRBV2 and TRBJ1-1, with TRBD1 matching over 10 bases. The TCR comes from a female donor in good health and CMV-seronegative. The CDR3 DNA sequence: TGTGCCAGCAGCCGGACAGGGGGACAAGGCACTGAAGCTTTCTTT. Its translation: CASSRTGGQGTEAFF. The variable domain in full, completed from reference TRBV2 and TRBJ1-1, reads EPEVTQTPSHQVTQMGQEVILRCVPISNHLYFYWYRQILGQKVEFLVSFYNNEISEKSEIFDDQFSVERPDGSNFTLKIRSTKLEDSAMYFCASSRTGGQGTEAFFGQGTRLTVV.